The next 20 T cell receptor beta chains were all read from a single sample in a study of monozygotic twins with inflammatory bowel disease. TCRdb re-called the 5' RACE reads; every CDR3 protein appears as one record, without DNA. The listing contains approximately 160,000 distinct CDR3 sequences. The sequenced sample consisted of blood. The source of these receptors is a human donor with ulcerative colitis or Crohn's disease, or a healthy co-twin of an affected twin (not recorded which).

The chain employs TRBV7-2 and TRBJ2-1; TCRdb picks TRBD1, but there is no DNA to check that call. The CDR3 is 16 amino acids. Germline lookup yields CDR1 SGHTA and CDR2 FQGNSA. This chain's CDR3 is CASSLDPGREHNEQFF.

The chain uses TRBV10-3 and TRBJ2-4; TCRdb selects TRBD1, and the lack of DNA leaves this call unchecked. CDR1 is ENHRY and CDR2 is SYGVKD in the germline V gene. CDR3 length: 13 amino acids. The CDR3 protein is CAEGGIAKNIQYF.

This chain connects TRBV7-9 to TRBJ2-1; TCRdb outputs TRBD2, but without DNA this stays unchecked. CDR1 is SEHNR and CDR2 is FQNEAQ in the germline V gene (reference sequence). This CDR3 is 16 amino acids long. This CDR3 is CASSTLGEGHSNEQFF.

The chain's CDR3 is CASSARDSQTGANVLTF. The chain uses TRBV11-2 and TRBJ2-6; TCRdb calls TRBD1, which cannot be checked without DNA. The CDR3 is 17 amino acids. Per germline, CDR1 SGHAT and CDR2 FQNNGV. Filled out from reference TRBV11-2 and TRBJ2-6, the complete variable domain reads EAGVAQSPRYKIIEKRQSVAFWCNPISGHATLYWYQQILGQGPKLLIQFQNNGVVDDSQLPKDRFSAERLKGVDSTLKIQPAKLEDSAVYLCASSARDSQTGANVLTFGAGSRLTVL.

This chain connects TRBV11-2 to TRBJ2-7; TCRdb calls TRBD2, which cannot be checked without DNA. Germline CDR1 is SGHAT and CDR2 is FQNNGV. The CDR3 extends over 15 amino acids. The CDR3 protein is CASSPTGTSGYEQYF.

This CDR3 reads CSARMSGLGNNEQFF. The rearrangement uses TRBV20-1 and TRBJ2-1; TCRdb lists TRBD2, though no DNA is available to test this call. Germline CDR1 DFQATT, CDR2 SNEGSKA (reference sequence). The CDR3 covers 15 residues.

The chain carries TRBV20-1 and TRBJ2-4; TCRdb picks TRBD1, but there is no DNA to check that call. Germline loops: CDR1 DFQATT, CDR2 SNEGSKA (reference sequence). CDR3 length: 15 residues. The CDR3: CSALDRGGTKNIQYF.

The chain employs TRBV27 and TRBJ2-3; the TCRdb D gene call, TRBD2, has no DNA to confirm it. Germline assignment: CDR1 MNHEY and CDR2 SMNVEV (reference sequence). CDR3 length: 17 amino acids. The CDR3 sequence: CASGGTSGRALIDTQYF.

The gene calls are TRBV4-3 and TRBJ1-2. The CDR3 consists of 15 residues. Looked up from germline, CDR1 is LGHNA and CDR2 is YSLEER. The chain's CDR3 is CASSQDRRANYGYTF.

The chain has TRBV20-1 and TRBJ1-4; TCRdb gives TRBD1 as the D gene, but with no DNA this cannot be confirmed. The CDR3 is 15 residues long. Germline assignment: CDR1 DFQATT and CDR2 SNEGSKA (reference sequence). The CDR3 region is CSARDPGRTNEKLFF.

CDR3 sequence reads: CASSSTQTNYGYTF. The rearrangement uses TRBV28 and TRBJ1-2. CDR3 size: 14 residues. In germline, CDR1 is MDHEN, CDR2 SYDVKM.

CDR3 in amino acids: CASSTLGGLPEAFF. The chain employs TRBV7-6 and TRBJ1-1. This CDR3 has 14 residues. Germline assignment: CDR1 SGHVS and CDR2 FNYEAQ.

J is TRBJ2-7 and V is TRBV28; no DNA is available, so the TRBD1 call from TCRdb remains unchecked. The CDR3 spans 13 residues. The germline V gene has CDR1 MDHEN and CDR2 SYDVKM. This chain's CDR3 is CAITGAPLTEQYF.

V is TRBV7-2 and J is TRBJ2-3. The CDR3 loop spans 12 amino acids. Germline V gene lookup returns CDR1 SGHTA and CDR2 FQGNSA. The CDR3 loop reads CTSRALTDTQYF.

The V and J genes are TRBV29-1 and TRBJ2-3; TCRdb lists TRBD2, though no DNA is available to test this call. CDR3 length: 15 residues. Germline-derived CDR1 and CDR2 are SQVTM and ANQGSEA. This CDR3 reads CSVWGLAGGTDTQYF.

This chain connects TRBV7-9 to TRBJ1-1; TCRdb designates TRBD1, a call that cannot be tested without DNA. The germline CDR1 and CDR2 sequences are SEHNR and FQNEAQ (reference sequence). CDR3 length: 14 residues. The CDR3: CASSPMGGSTEAFF.

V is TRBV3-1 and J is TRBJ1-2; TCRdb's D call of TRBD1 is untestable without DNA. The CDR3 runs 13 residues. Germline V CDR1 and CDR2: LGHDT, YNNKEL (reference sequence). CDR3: CASGRAQGYGYTF.

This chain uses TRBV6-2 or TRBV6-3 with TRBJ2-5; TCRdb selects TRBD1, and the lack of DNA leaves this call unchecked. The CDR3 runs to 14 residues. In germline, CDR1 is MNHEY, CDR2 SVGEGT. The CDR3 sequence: CASSRVRDTETQYF.

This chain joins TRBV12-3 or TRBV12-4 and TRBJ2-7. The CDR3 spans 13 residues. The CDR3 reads CASSSDRSYEQYF.

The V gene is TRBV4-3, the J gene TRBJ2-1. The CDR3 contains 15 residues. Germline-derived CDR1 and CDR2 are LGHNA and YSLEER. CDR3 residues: CASSPLGSSYNEQFF.